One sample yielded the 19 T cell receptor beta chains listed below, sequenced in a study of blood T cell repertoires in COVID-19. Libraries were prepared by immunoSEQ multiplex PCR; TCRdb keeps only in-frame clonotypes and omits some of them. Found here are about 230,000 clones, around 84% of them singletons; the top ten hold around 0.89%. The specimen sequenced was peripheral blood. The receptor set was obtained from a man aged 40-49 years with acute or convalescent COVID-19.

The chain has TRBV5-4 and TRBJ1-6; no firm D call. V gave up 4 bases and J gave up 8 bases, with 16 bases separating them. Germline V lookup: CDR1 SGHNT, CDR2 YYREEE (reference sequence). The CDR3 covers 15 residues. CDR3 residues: CASSAYSVRDSPLHF. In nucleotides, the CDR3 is TGTGCCAGCAGCGCCTATAGTGTACGAGATTCACCCCTCCACTTT.

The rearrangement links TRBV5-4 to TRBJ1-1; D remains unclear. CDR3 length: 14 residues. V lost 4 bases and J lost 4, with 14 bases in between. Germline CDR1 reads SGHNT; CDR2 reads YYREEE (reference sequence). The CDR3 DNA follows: TGTGCCAGCAGCCTTGACACCGTAAGCACTGAAGCTTTCTTT. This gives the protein CASSLDTVSTEAFF.

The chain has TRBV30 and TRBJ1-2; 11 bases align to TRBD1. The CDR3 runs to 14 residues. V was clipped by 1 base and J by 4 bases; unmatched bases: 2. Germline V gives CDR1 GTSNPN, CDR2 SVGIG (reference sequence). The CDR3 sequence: CAWSGTGGAYGYTF. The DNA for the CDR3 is TGTGCCTGGAGTGGGACAGGGGGCGCCTATGGCTACACCTTC.

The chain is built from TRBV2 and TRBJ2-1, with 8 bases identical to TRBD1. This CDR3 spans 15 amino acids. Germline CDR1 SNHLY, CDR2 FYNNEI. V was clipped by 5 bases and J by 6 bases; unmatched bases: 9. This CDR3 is CASSIGQGTSNEQFF. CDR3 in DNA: TGTGCCAGCAGTATAGGACAGGGTACGTCCAATGAGCAGTTCTTC.

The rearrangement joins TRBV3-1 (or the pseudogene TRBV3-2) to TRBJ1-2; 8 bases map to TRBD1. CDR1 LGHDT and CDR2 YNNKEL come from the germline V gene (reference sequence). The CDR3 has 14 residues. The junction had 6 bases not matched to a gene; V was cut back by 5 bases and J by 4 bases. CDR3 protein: CASSAGQGGYGYTF. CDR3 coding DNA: TGTGCCAGCAGCGCAGGACAGGGAGGCTATGGCTACACCTTC.

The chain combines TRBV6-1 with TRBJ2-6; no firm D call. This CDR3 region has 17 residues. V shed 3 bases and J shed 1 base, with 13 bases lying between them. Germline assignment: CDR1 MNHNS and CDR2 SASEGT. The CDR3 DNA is TGTGCCAGCAGTGATCAGGCCAGATTTTCTGGGGCCAACGTCCTGACTTTC. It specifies CASSDQARFSGANVLTF.

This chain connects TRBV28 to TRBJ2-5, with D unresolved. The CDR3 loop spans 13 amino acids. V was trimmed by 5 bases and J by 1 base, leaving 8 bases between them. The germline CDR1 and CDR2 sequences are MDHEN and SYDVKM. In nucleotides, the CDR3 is TGTGCCAGCAGTCTCCTAATCCAAGAGACCCAGTACTTC. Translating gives CASSLLIQETQYF.

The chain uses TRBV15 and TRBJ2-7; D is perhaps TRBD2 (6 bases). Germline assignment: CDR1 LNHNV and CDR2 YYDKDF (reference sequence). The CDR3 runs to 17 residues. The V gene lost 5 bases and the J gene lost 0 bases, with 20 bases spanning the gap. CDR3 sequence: CATSSRKPGLYSYEQYF. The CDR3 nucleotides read TGTGCCACCAGCTCGAGGAAACCGGGACTTTACTCCTACGAGCAGTACTTC. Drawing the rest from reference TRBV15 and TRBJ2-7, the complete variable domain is DAMVIQNPRYQVTQFGKPVTLSCSQTLNHNVMYWYQQKSSQAPKLLFHYYDKDFNNEADTPDNFQSRRPNTSFCFLDIRSPGLGDTAMYLCATSSRKPGLYSYEQYFGPGTRLTVT.

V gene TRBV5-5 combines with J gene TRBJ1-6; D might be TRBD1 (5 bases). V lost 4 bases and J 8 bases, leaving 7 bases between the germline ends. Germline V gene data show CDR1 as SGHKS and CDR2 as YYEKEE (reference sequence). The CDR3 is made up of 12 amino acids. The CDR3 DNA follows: TGTGCCAGCAGCCGGGGGGATTCACCCCTCCACTTT. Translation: CASSRGDSPLHF.

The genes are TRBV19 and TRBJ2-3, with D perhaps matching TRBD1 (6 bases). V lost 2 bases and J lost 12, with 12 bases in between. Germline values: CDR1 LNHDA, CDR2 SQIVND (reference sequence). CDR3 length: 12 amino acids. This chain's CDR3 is CASSIKTGPQYF. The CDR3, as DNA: TGTGCCAGTAGTATAAAAACAGGGCCCCAGTATTTT. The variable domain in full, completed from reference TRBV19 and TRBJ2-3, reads DGGITQSPKYLFRKEGQNVTLSCEQNLNHDAMYWYRQDPGQGLRLIYYSQIVNDFQKGDIAEGYSVSREKKESFPLTVTSAQKNPTAFYLCASSIKTGPQYFGPGTRLTVL.

The DNA for the CDR3 is TGTGCCAGCAGCCTTTCGCGGGGGGTAAGCTCCTACAATGAGCAGTTCTTC. This codes for CASSLSRGVSSYNEQFF. The chain joins TRBV5-5 to TRBJ2-1, with 8 nucleotides matching TRBD2. The CDR3 totals 17 residues. Trimming at V came to 4 bases and at J to 0 bases, leaving 9 bases not matched to a gene. Germline V gene lookup returns CDR1 SGHKS and CDR2 YYEKEE (reference sequence).

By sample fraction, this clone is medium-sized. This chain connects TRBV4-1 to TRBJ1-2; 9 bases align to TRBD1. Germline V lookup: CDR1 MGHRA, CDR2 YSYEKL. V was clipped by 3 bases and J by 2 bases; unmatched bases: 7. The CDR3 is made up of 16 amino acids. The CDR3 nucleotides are TGCGCCAGCAGCCAGGGCGCGGGACAGGGAAACTATGGCTACACCTTC. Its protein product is CASSQGAGQGNYGYTF.

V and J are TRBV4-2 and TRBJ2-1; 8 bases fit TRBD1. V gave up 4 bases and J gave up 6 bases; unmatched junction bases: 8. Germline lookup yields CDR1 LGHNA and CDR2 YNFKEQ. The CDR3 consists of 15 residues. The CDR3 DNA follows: TGTGCCAGCAGCCCCACAGGGGGGCTTTCCAATGAGCAGTTCTTC. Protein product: CASSPTGGLSNEQFF.

CDR3 sequence: CASGTGMIYEQYF. DNA of the CDR3: TGTGCCAGTGGGACAGGGATGATATACGAGCAGTACTTC. The chain uses TRBV7-8 and TRBJ2-7; 9 bases line up with TRBD1. CDR3 length equals 13 residues. The germline CDR1 and CDR2 sequences are SGHVS and FQNEAQ. After removal of 9 bases from V and 4 bases from J, the junction contained 7 bases not matched to a gene.

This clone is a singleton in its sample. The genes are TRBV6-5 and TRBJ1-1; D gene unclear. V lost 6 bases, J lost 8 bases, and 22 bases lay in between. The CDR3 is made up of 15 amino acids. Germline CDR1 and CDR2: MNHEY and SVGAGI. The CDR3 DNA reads TGTGCCAGCAGGAGCGACGGCCGCACTTATCTAGAAGCTTTCTTT. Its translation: CASRSDGRTYLEAFF.

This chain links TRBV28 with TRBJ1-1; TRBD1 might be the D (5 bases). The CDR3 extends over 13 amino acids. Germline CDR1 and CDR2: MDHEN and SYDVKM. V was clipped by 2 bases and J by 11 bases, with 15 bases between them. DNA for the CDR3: TGTGCCAGCAGTTTAGGGTTGGGAGGGGTCGCTTTCTTT. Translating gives CASSLGLGGVAFF. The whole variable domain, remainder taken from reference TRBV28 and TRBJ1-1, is DVKVTQSSRYLVKRTGEKVFLECVQDMDHENMFWYRQDPGLGLRLIYFSYDVKMKEKGDIPEGYSVSREKKERFSLILESASTNQTSMYLCASSLGLGGVAFFGQGTRLTVV.

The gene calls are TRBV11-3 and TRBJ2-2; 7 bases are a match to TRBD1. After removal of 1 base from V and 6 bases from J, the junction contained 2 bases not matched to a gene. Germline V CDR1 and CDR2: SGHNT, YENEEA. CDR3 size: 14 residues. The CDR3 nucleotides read TGTGCCAGCAGCTTAGTTCAGGGGGCCGGGGAGCTGTTTTTT. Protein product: CASSLVQGAGELFF.

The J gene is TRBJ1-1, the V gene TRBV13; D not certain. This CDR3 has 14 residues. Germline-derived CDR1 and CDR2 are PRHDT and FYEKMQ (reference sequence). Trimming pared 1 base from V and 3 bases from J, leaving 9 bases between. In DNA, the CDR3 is TGTGCCAGCAGCTTAGAGGCGGGAGACACTGAAGCTTTCTTT. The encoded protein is CASSLEAGDTEAFF.

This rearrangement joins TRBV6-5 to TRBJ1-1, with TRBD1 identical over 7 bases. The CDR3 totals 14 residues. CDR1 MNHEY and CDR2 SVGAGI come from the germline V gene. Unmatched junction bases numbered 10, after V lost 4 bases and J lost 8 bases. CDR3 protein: CASSSTGVDEEAFF. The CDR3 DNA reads TGTGCCAGCAGTTCTACAGGGGTAGACGAAGAAGCTTTCTTT.